A single sample gave rise to the 14 T cell receptor beta chains below, sequenced in a study of T cell changes during pregnancy in multiple sclerosis. Clones were read by immunoSEQ multiplex PCR, and TCRdb kept only the in-frame ones, dropping some. The sample carries 70,000 or so clones, 85% to 95% recorded once. This specimen was CD4+ T cells from peripheral blood mononuclear cells, taken before pregnancy. All receptors come from a female donor with multiple sclerosis, enrolled in a pregnancy study.

This rearrangement joins TRBV19 to TRBJ1-5, with 11 bases matching TRBD1. Germline values: CDR1 LNHDA, CDR2 SQIVND (reference sequence). CDR3 length: 16 amino acids. J was trimmed by 4 bases and V by 4 bases; bases with no gene match: 6. CDR3: CASSRTDRGLNQPQHF. The CDR3 DNA sequence: TGTGCCAGTAGTAGGACGGACAGGGGGCTAAATCAGCCCCAGCATTTT.

V usage is TRBV19 and J usage is TRBJ1-5, with D hard to call. Germline CDR1 reads LNHDA; CDR2 reads SQIVND (reference sequence). The CDR3 runs 12 residues. Trimming left V 5 bases short and J 4 bases short, with 6 bases between. This CDR3 reads CASSRGNQPQHF. The CDR3 DNA reads as TGTGCCAGTAGTCGCGGTAATCAGCCCCAGCATTTT. Together with reference TRBV19 and TRBJ1-5, the CDR3 gives the full variable domain: DGGITQSPKYLFRKEGQNVTLSCEQNLNHDAMYWYRQDPGQGLRLIYYSQIVNDFQKGDIAEGYSVSREKKESFPLTVTSAQKNPTAFYLCASSRGNQPQHFGDGTRLSIL.

The gene calls are TRBV5-1 and TRBJ2-7; 7 nucleotides agree with TRBD1. V gave up 2 bases and J gave up 4 bases; unmatched junction bases: 21. Germline assignment: CDR1 SGHRS and CDR2 YFSETQ. The CDR3 has 19 residues. The CDR3 DNA reads TGCGCCAGCAGCTTCCAGCGTCCCGATAGGACAGGCAGAACTTACGAGCAGTACTTC. The encoded protein is CASSFQRPDRTGRTYEQYF.

The chain combines TRBV7-2 with TRBJ2-3; 8 bases align to TRBD1. V lost 7 bases, J lost 5 bases, and 11 bases stayed unmatched. Germline CDR1 and CDR2: SGHTA and FQGNSA. The CDR3 is 15 amino acids. CDR3 in DNA: TGTGCCAGCACCGTATATGGACAGGGTGGAGATACGCAGTATTTT. This translates into CASTVYGQGGDTQYF.

V is TRBV7-8 and J is TRBJ1-6; a possible D gene is TRBD1 (6 bases). The V end lost 2 bases, the J end lost 4 bases, and 12 bases lay between the germline ends. Germline CDR1 SGHVS, CDR2 FQNEAQ. This CDR3 comprises 16 residues. In DNA form, the CDR3 reads TGTGCCAGCAGCTTACCCGGGACAATTTATAATTCACCCCTCCACTTT. Protein product: CASSLPGTIYNSPLHF.

The chain uses TRBV9 and TRBJ2-2; 10 bases match TRBD1. V shed 0 bases, J shed 4 bases, and the junction held 9 bases outside the gene matches. From germline, CDR1 is SGDLS and CDR2 YYNGEE. The CDR3 contains 18 residues. The CDR3 here is CASSVELTGGAGTGELFF. CDR3 in DNA: TGTGCCAGCAGCGTAGAATTGACAGGGGGCGCGGGCACCGGGGAGCTGTTTTTT.

This chain uses TRBV2 with TRBJ1-2; 7 bases agree with TRBD1. Germline V gives CDR1 SNHLY, CDR2 FYNNEI. This CDR3 is built from 16 residues. After removal of 2 bases from V and 5 bases from J, the junction contained 11 bases not matched to a gene. The CDR3 region is CASSERGGQSSYGYTF. The CDR3 DNA is TGTGCCAGCAGTGAACGAGGGGGACAGTCTTCATATGGCTACACCTTC.

J is TRBJ2-7 and V is TRBV13, with 8 bases fitting TRBD2. This CDR3 comprises 14 residues. V lost 1 base and J lost 5; bases outside the gene matches: 4. Germline values: CDR1 PRHDT, CDR2 FYEKMQ (reference sequence). In nucleotides, the CDR3 is TGTGCCAGCAGCTTAGCGGGAGGGCCGAACGAGCAGTACTTC. Translated, it gives CASSLAGGPNEQYF.

The chain joins TRBV6-1 to TRBJ2-7; 7 nucleotides agree with TRBD2. V trimming: 2 bases; J trimming: 5 bases; junction bases outside the gene matches: 6. The CDR3 covers 14 residues. Germline CDR1 reads MNHNS; CDR2 reads SASEGT. As DNA, the CDR3 is TGTGCCAGCAGTGAAATGGCGGGAGCGCACGAGCAGTACTTC. This gives the protein CASSEMAGAHEQYF.

The chain combines TRBV4-1 with TRBJ2-7; 7 bases match TRBD2. The germline V gene encodes CDR1 MGHRA and CDR2 YSYEKL. The CDR3 length is 16 residues. V trimming: 2 bases; J trimming: 3 bases; junction bases outside the gene matches: 10. The CDR3 nucleotides read TGCGCCAGCAGCCAAATCGGTGGGGGGGGTCACTACGAGCAGTACTTC. Protein product: CASSQIGGGGHYEQYF.

This chain connects TRBV2 to TRBJ1-2, with TRBD1 matching 7 bases. Germline assignment: CDR1 SNHLY and CDR2 FYNNEI. Trimming cost V 6 bases and J 2 bases; bases outside gene matches: 9. The CDR3 runs 15 residues. The CDR3 protein is CASRQDREANYGYTF. CDR3 DNA: TGTGCCAGCAGACAAGACAGGGAAGCAAACTATGGCTACACCTTC.

The chain recombines TRBV11-3 with TRBJ2-7; the D gene is possibly TRBD1 (6 bases). With 0 bases removed from V and 6 bases from J, the gap between germline ends came to 12 bases. This CDR3 has 14 residues. CDR1 is SGHNT and CDR2 is YENEEA in the germline V gene. In DNA form, the CDR3 reads TGTGCCAGCAGCTTAGAGGACAGCCTCTCCGAGCAGTACTTC. It specifies CASSLEDSLSEQYF.

The chain has TRBV30 and TRBJ1-1; D uncertain. Per the germline V gene, CDR1 is GTSNPN and CDR2 is SVGIG (reference sequence). V shed 4 bases and J shed 0 bases, with 12 bases lying between them. This CDR3 spans 14 amino acids. Here the CDR3 reads CAWTKWQMNTEAFF. The CDR3 coding sequence is TGTGCCTGGACCAAGTGGCAGATGAACACTGAAGCTTTCTTT.

The chain employs TRBV11-3 and TRBJ2-1; D perhaps matches TRBD1 (6 bases). The germline V gene has CDR1 SGHNT and CDR2 YENEEA. V lost 3 bases to trimming and J lost 1 base, with 10 bases between them. The CDR3 contains 15 residues. CDR3 amino acids: CASSLSTGSYNEQFF. In DNA, the CDR3 is TGTGCCAGCAGCTTGTCGACAGGATCCTACAATGAGCAGTTCTTC.